Each of the 32 T cell receptor beta chains below was sequenced from the same sample in a study of blood T cell repertoires in COVID-19. Profiling relied on immunoSEQ multiplex PCR, and the TCRdb table lists in-frame clones only, not all of them. The sample carries more than 80,000 clones, approximately 80% recorded once. Sequenced: peripheral blood. These receptors came from a woman aged 55-69 years with acute or convalescent COVID-19.

This chain links TRBV27 with TRBJ2-1, with TRBD1 identical over 7 bases. This CDR3 comprises 13 residues. Germline trimming cut 5 bases from V and 4 bases from J; bases unmatched to any gene: 2. In germline, CDR1 is MNHEY, CDR2 SMNVEV (reference sequence). CDR3 coding DNA: TGTGCCAGCAGTCGACAGGGTTACAATGAGCAGTTCTTC. Amino acid sequence: CASSRQGYNEQFF.

The V call is TRBV3-1 (or the pseudogene TRBV3-2), the J call TRBJ1-6, with no clear D. V was shortened by 4 bases and J by 11 bases, with 12 bases between the two germline ends. CDR1 is LGHDT and CDR2 is YNNKEL in the germline V gene (reference sequence). The CDR3 consists of 13 residues. The CDR3 nucleotides read TGTGCCAGCAGCCCCTTACATCAGGCACCCCTCCACTTT. Protein sequence: CASSPLHQAPLHF.

This clone appeared a single time. This chain links TRBV19 with TRBJ2-5, with TRBD2 identical over 11 bases. CDR1 LNHDA and CDR2 SQIVND come from the germline V gene (reference sequence). V lost 5 bases to trimming and J lost 4 bases; unmatched junction nucleotides: 12. The CDR3 is made up of 17 amino acids. CDR3: CASSPTSGISILETQYF. CDR3 coding DNA: TGTGCCAGTAGTCCGACTAGCGGGATTAGCATTTTAGAGACCCAGTACTTC.

The rearrangement links TRBV11-1 to TRBJ1-1; 7 nucleotides match TRBD1. CDR3 length: 13 residues. The germline V gene has CDR1 SGHAT and CDR2 FQDESV (reference sequence). J lost 7 bases, V lost 5 bases, and 7 bases had no gene match. The CDR3 loop reads CASSPDREIEAFF. CDR3 DNA: TGTGCCAGCAGCCCCGACAGGGAGATTGAAGCTTTCTTT.

The chain employs TRBV6-5 and TRBJ2-1, with D perhaps matching TRBD2 (6 bases). Germline V CDR1 and CDR2: MNHEY, SVGAGI. The length of the CDR3 is 15 residues. Trimming left V 6 bases short and J 0 bases short, with 12 bases between. CDR3 amino acids: CASRDSGSSYNEQFF. CDR3 coding DNA: TGTGCCAGCAGGGATAGCGGAAGCTCCTACAATGAGCAGTTCTTC.

The chain has TRBV6-5 and TRBJ2-5, with 8 bases fitting TRBD2. V lost 7 bases, J lost 11 bases, and 15 bases stayed unmatched. CDR1 and CDR2 from the germline V gene are MNHEY and SVGAGI. The CDR3 has 14 amino acids. The CDR3 loop is CASTSGRGASLQYF. The CDR3 nucleotides read TGTGCCAGCACCTCCGGGCGGGGGGCCTCGCTGCAGTACTTC.

The V and J genes are TRBV28 and TRBJ2-2; D gene ambiguous. Trimming stripped 3 bases from V and 1 base from J, with 9 bases between. Germline loops: CDR1 MDHEN, CDR2 SYDVKM. The length of the CDR3 is 15 residues. DNA for the CDR3: TGTGCCAGCAGTTTGAGCCTAGGGAACACCGGGGAGCTGTTTTTT. Translation: CASSLSLGNTGELFF.

The sample holds a few counts of this clone. The chain is built from TRBV5-1 and TRBJ1-1, with unresolved D. The CDR3 totals 14 residues. Germline lookup yields CDR1 SGHRS and CDR2 YFSETQ. Trimming stripped 2 bases from V and 1 base from J, with 9 bases between. The CDR3 is CASSLQLRNTEAFF. For the CDR3, the DNA is TGCGCCAGCAGCTTACAACTAAGGAACACTGAAGCTTTCTTT.

The rearrangement joins TRBV4-1 to TRBJ2-7; 11 bases line up with TRBD2. The CDR3 contains 14 residues. J gave up 3 bases and V 5 bases, and 3 bases lay outside the gene matches. CDR1 and CDR2 from the germline V gene are MGHRA and YSYEKL. The CDR3: CASSAGLAGYEQYF. CDR3 nucleotides: TGCGCCAGCAGCGCCGGACTAGCGGGCTACGAGCAGTACTTC.

V and J are TRBV6-5 and TRBJ1-3; D not resolved. V gave up 5 bases and J gave up 4 bases, with 15 bases separating them. The CDR3 is 15 amino acids. Germline V CDR1 and CDR2: MNHEY, SVGAGI. CDR3 in DNA: TGTGCCAGCAGTCGAAACCAGCGGTCAGGAAACACCATATATTTT. Encoded protein: CASSRNQRSGNTIYF.

V usage is TRBV11-2 and J usage is TRBJ1-5, with TRBD1 as a possible D gene (6 bases). CDR3 length equals 14 residues. Germline V gene lookup returns CDR1 SGHAT and CDR2 FQNNGV. Trimming pared 3 bases from V and 6 bases from J, leaving 12 bases between. In DNA form, the CDR3 reads TGTGCCAGCAGCTTTTCAGGGGTGGGTCAGCCCCAGCATTTT. Translated: CASSFSGVGQPQHF.

J is TRBJ1-1 and V is TRBV10-3; 9 nucleotides agree with TRBD1. Germline V gives CDR1 ENHRY, CDR2 SYGVKD. The CDR3 has 11 residues. V trimming: 8 bases; J trimming: 5 bases; junction bases outside the gene matches: 0. CDR3 nucleotides: TGTGCCATCGGACAGGGGACTGAAGCTTTCTTT. This gives the protein CAIGQGTEAFF.

A few counts support this clone. The J gene is TRBJ2-5, the V gene TRBV19, with 8 bases that match TRBD1. The CDR3 covers 13 residues. Per germline, CDR1 LNHDA and CDR2 SQIVND (reference sequence). Trimming at V came to 5 bases and at J to 5 bases, leaving 4 bases not matched to a gene. CDR3 DNA: TGTGCCAGTAGTGCCGACAGGGGTGAGACCCAGTACTTC. It is translated as CASSADRGETQYF.

This chain connects TRBV2 to TRBJ2-1; TRBD1 aligns across 8 bases. The length of the CDR3 is 16 residues. From germline, CDR1 is SNHLY and CDR2 FYNNEI. V shed 6 bases and J 5 bases; nucleotides not matched to a gene: 12. CDR3 nucleotide sequence: TGTGCCAGCAGACCAACCGGGACAGGAGGCCACAATGAGCAGTTCTTC. This codes for CASRPTGTGGHNEQFF.

The chain recombines TRBV29-1 with TRBJ2-7, with 10 bases aligning to TRBD1. Germline CDR1 reads SQVTM; CDR2 reads ANQGSEA. The CDR3 covers 13 residues. V gave up 4 bases and J gave up 5 bases; unmatched junction bases: 5. CDR3 coding DNA: TGCAGCGTTGTTGGGACAGGGGTCCACGAGCAGTACTTC. This translates into CSVVGTGVHEQYF.

The chain uses TRBV6-1 and TRBJ2-7; D is ambiguous. The CDR3 extends over 16 amino acids. Trimming took off 3 bases at V and 1 base at J, with 16 bases between the two ends. Germline V lookup: CDR1 MNHNS, CDR2 SASEGT. As DNA, the CDR3 is TGTGCCAGCAGTGAGTTTCTAGGAGATATATCCTACGAGCAGTACTTC. As protein: CASSEFLGDISYEQYF.

The chain couples TRBV27 to TRBJ2-2, with 13 positions matching TRBD2. The ends lost 6 bases at V and 0 bases at J; junction bases unmatched: 4. The germline gives CDR1 MNHEY, CDR2 SMNVEV (reference sequence). This CDR3 is built from 17 residues. The CDR3 DNA sequence: TGTGCCAGCAGACTAGCGGGAGGGCCTTCGAACACCGGGGAGCTGTTTTTT. Amino acids: CASRLAGGPSNTGELFF.

The V call is TRBV2, the J call TRBJ2-1, with 14 bases that match TRBD2. Trimming removed 5 bases from V and 9 bases from J; junction bases left unmatched: 6. The CDR3 contains 15 residues. The germline V gene has CDR1 SNHLY and CDR2 FYNNEI. This chain's CDR3 is CASSLGLAGDGEQFF. CDR3 coding DNA: TGTGCCAGCAGTTTGGGACTAGCGGGGGACGGTGAGCAGTTCTTC.

This chain uses TRBV28 with TRBJ1-5; D uncertain. Trimming pared 5 bases from V and 3 bases from J, leaving 14 bases between. The V gene's germline CDR1 is MDHEN and CDR2 SYDVKM. The CDR3 runs 15 residues. In DNA form, the CDR3 reads TGTGCCAGCAGTACCGGGTCTTTTTTCAATCAGCCCCAGCATTTT. Amino acid sequence: CASSTGSFFNQPQHF.

V and J are TRBV7-9 and TRBJ2-1, with D hard to call. The CDR3 runs 12 residues. Trimming removed 4 bases from V and 7 bases from J, with 8 bases in between. Germline V lookup: CDR1 SEHNR, CDR2 FQNEAQ (reference sequence). CDR3 sequence: CASSSTGNEQFF. The CDR3 DNA follows: TGTGCCAGCAGCTCGACTGGTAATGAGCAGTTCTTC.

The chain recombines TRBV2 with TRBJ1-1, with D hard to call. Deletions cut 8 bases from V and 3 bases from J, with 7 bases between. Germline V lookup: CDR1 SNHLY, CDR2 FYNNEI. This CDR3 has 11 amino acids. The chain's CDR3 is CASAAYTEAFF. DNA for the CDR3: TGTGCCAGCGCGGCGTACACTGAAGCTTTCTTT.

By share, this clone ranks as medium-sized. The sample holds other DNA sequences that translate to the same CDR3. The rearrangement links TRBV7-9 to TRBJ2-1; TRBD2 aligns across 11 bases. Trimming removed 4 bases from V and 7 bases from J; junction bases left unmatched: 3. From germline, CDR1 is SEHNR and CDR2 FQNEAQ (reference sequence). There are 14 residues in the CDR3. The CDR3 loop is CASSSGTSGNEQFF. CDR3 nucleotide sequence: TGTGCCAGCAGCTCCGGGACTAGCGGTAATGAGCAGTTCTTC.

V gene TRBV6-5 combines with J gene TRBJ1-2; possible D gene TRBD1, 5 bases. Germline assignment: CDR1 MNHEY and CDR2 SVGAGI. The CDR3 spans 13 residues. The V end was cut by 2 bases, the J end by 8 bases, with 12 bases between. CDR3 residues: CASSYPQGGGYTF. CDR3 in DNA: TGTGCCAGCAGTTACCCCCAGGGTGGAGGCTACACCTTC.

This clone was recorded only once. V is TRBV3-1 (or the pseudogene TRBV3-2) and J is TRBJ2-1; perhaps TRBD2 as D (6 bases). The length of the CDR3 is 13 residues. V dropped 2 bases and J dropped 10 bases, with 12 bases sitting between them. Germline V gene sequence: CDR1 LGHDT, CDR2 YNNKEL (reference sequence). This CDR3 reads CASSQIGGSEQFF. The CDR3 region has the DNA TGTGCCAGCAGCCAAATCGGAGGGTCAGAGCAGTTCTTC.

V gene TRBV6-6 combines with J gene TRBJ1-3; D is possibly TRBD1 (5 bases). Per germline, CDR1 MNHNY and CDR2 SVGAGI (reference sequence). V lost 2 bases, J lost 2 bases, and 10 bases lay in between. The CDR3 totals 15 residues. CDR3: CASSYDGGAGNTIYF. The DNA of the CDR3 is TGTGCCAGCAGTTACGATGGGGGGGCTGGAAACACCATATATTTT.

As for this clone: Other DNA sequences from this sample encode an identical CDR3 as well. The genes are TRBV30 and TRBJ1-2, with a tentative D call TRBD1 (6 bases). Germline loops: CDR1 GTSNPN, CDR2 SVGIG (reference sequence). The CDR3 is 15 amino acids. CDR3 sequence reads: CAGALGRGDSYGYTF. DNA for the CDR3: TGTGCGGGGGCTCTCGGCAGGGGCGATTCGTATGGCTACACCTTC.

The V call is TRBV6-6, the J call TRBJ1-2; TRBD1 might be the D (5 bases). With 2 bases removed from V and 4 bases from J, the gap between germline ends came to 8 bases. This CDR3 spans 13 amino acids. Germline-derived CDR1 and CDR2 are MNHNY and SVGAGI (reference sequence). The CDR3 region is CASSYRGLYGYTF. The CDR3 DNA is TGTGCCAGCAGTTACAGGGGTCTCTATGGCTACACCTTC.

The V call is TRBV5-1, the J call TRBJ1-5, with TRBD1 identical over 11 bases. With 4 bases clipped from V and 7 bases from J, the junction kept 4 bases outside the gene matches. The CDR3 is made up of 14 amino acids. Germline V gives CDR1 SGHRS, CDR2 YFSETQ. The DNA for the CDR3 is TGCGCCAGCAGCCTAGGACAGGGGGCCCAGCCCCAGCATTTT. Protein: CASSLGQGAQPQHF.

The chain employs TRBV25-1 and TRBJ1-6, with D perhaps TRBD1 (5 bases). Trimming took off 4 bases at V and 4 bases at J, with 11 bases between the two ends. This CDR3 has 15 residues. Germline lookup yields CDR1 MGHDK and CDR2 SYGVNS. The CDR3, as DNA: TGTGCCAGCAGTGCCCTGACAGAATATAATTCACCCCTCCACTTT. Translating gives CASSALTEYNSPLHF.

This chain links TRBV7-6 with TRBJ1-1; TRBD1 agrees at 10 bases. V lost 5 bases and J lost 0; bases outside the gene matches: 9. The germline CDR1 and CDR2 sequences are SGHVS and FNYEAQ. The CDR3 totals 17 residues. CDR3 region: CASSRFDRGLMNTEAFF. CDR3 nucleotides: TGTGCCAGCAGCCGATTCGACAGGGGGCTGATGAACACTGAAGCTTTCTTT.

The V call is TRBV5-1, the J call TRBJ2-1, with 12 bases identical to TRBD2. This CDR3 is 18 amino acids long. Trimming cost V 0 bases and J 8 bases; bases outside gene matches: 12. CDR1 and CDR2 (germline): SGHRS, YFSETQ. As DNA, the CDR3 is TGCGCCAGCAGCTTGGCCGTATCTAGCGGGGGGGCCGATGATGAGCAGTTCTTC. Translation gives CASSLAVSSGGADDEQFF.

This clone was seen a handful of times. This CDR3 is also generated by other DNA sequences in the sample. This sequence joins TRBV28 and TRBJ1-1, with 9 bases fitting TRBD1. V trimming: 4 bases; J trimming: 1 base; junction bases outside the gene matches: 1. The CDR3 has 14 residues. The germline CDR1 and CDR2 sequences are MDHEN and SYDVKM. CDR3 region: CASSSGQGNTEAFF. CDR3 DNA: TGTGCCAGCAGTTCGGGACAGGGGAACACTGAAGCTTTCTTT.